Following are 6 T cell receptor beta chains from one sample sequenced in a study of OX40 agonist ivuxolimab in advanced cancers. Assay: immunoSEQ multiplex PCR; the TCRdb copy retains only in-frame clones and omits some. The data show under 70,000 clones, 80% to 90% seen once. The sequencing used CD4+ or CD8+ T cells sorted from blood, collected in a trial of the OX40 agonist ivuxolimab. The receptors were gathered from an adult with an advanced solid tumor such as melanoma, head and neck, liver or kidney cancer.

The chain links TRBV10-3 to TRBJ1-5; perhaps TRBD1 as D (5 bases). Per the germline V gene, CDR1 is ENHRY and CDR2 is SYGVKD. This CDR3 comprises 15 residues. Trimming removed 0 bases at V and 0 bases at J, with 6 bases between. The CDR3 sequence is CAISESGGSNQPQHF. CDR3 sequence (DNA): TGTGCCATCAGTGAGTCTGGGGGTAGCAATCAGCCCCAGCATTTT.

The chain joins TRBV12-5 to TRBJ1-5; D gene ambiguous. V lost 6 bases and J lost 0, with 12 bases in between. The CDR3 runs to 15 residues. The germline V gene has CDR1 LGHNT and CDR2 FRNRAP. CDR3 coding DNA: TGTGCTAGTGGACCCCCAGATGATAGCAATCAGCCCCAGCATTTT. This sequence encodes CASGPPDDSNQPQHF.

This clone showed up just once. CDR3 region: CATSQAQKRDTQYF. CDR3 nucleotide sequence: TGTGCCACCAGCCAGGCCCAGAAACGGGATACGCAGTATTTT. This chain uses TRBV15 with TRBJ2-3; no clear D gene. This CDR3 comprises 14 residues. Looked up from germline, CDR1 is LNHNV and CDR2 is YYDKDF (reference sequence). Deletions cut 5 bases from V and 6 bases from J, with 15 bases between.

CDR3 residues: CAISEEGGRYEQYF. The DNA for the CDR3 is TGTGCCATCAGTGAAGAAGGGGGTCGTTACGAGCAGTACTTC. The V and J genes are TRBV10-3 and TRBJ2-7, with D possibly being TRBD1 (6 bases). From germline, CDR1 is ENHRY and CDR2 SYGVKD. V shed 3 bases and J shed 4 bases, with 13 bases lying between them. The CDR3 length is 14 residues.

CDR3: CASSLTSGGLWEQYF. Written as DNA, the CDR3 is TGTGCCAGCAGTTTGACTAGCGGGGGACTTTGGGAGCAGTACTTC. The rearrangement links TRBV5-5 to TRBJ2-7, with 12 nucleotides matching TRBD2. This CDR3 contains 15 residues. After removal of 5 bases from V and 7 bases from J, the junction contained 10 bases not matched to a gene. CDR1 and CDR2 (germline): SGHKS, YYEKEE (reference sequence).

This clone turned up a few times. This chain links TRBV4-1 with TRBJ2-7; D remains unclear. This CDR3 region has 17 residues. Trimming took off 0 bases at V and 2 bases at J, with 17 bases between the two ends. Germline V gives CDR1 MGHRA, CDR2 YSYEKL. The CDR3 protein is CASSQDLVLGVTYEQYF. The CDR3 DNA reads TGCGCCAGCAGCCAAGATTTAGTCCTAGGTGTTACCTACGAGCAGTACTTC.